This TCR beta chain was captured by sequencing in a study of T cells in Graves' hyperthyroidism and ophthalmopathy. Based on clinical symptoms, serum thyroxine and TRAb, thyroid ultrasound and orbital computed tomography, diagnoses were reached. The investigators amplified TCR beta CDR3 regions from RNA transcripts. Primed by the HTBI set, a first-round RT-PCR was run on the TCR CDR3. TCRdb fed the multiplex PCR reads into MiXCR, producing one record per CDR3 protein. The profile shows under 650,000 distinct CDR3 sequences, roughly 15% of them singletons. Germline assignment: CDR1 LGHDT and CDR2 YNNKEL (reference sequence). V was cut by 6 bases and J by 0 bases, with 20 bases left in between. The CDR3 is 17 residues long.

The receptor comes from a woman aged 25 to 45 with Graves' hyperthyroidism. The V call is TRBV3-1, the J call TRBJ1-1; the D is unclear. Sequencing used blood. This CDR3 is CASRVGWATTLNTEAFF. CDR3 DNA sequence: TGTGCCAGCAGGGTGGGCTGGGCCACGACACTGAACACTGAAGCTTTCTTT. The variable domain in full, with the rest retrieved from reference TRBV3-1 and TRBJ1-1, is DTAVSQTPKYLVTQMGNDKSIKCEQNLGHDTMYWYKQDSKKFLKIMFSYNNKELIINETVPNRFSPKSPDKAHLNLHINSLELGDSAVYFCASRVGWATTLNTEAFFGQGTRLTVV.